Detailed here is one T cell receptor beta chain. Its antigen is undetermined. This may arise from a read error, as a much more abundant clone is one base away. This entry is derived from a study of T cells in Graves' hyperthyroidism and ophthalmopathy. Findings and caveats of the study: Peripheral blood also featured most of the thyroid clonotypes expanded above 0.001.

Diagnosis rested on symptoms, serum thyroxine and TRAb, thyroid ultrasound, and orbital computed tomography. Trimming pared 8 bases from V and 6 bases from J, leaving 20 bases between. Germline CDR1 is SGHRS and CDR2 is YFSETQ. The CDR3 runs to 14 residues. Amplified regions were TCR beta CDR3 sequences from RNA transcripts. First-round RT-PCR with HTBI primers amplified the TCR CDR3 region. TCRdb processed the multiplex PCR reads anew with MiXCR; each CDR3 protein has one entry. The sample has a few hundred thousand distinct CDR3 sequences; about 45% are singletons. Sequencing input: peripheral blood or thyroid tissue (not recorded which). The TCR originated in a woman aged 18-35 years with Graves' hyperthyroidism. The genes are TRBV5-1 and TRBJ1-1; weak D call: TRBD1 (5 bases). The DNA of the CDR3 is TGCGCCAGTTGGACAAGGGGCGCAGGGCCTGAAGCTTTCTTT. This codes for CASWTRGAGPEAFF.